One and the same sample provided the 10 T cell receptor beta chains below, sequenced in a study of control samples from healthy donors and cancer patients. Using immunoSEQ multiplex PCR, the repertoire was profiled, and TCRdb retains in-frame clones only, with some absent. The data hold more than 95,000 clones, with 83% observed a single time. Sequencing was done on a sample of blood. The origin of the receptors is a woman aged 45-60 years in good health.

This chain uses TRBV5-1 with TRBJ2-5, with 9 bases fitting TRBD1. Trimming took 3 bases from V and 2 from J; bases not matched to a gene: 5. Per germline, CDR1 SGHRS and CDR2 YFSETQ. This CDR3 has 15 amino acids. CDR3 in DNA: TGCGCCAGCAGCTCAAGACAGGGGGTTCAAGAGACCCAGTACTTC. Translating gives CASSSRQGVQETQYF.

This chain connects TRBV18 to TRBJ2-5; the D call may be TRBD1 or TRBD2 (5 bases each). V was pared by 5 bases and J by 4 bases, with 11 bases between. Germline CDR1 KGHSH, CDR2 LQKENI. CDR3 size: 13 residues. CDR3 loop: CASSASGPETQYF. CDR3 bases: TGTGCCAGCTCAGCATCGGGGCCAGAGACCCAGTACTTC. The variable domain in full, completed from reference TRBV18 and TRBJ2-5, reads NAGVMQNPRHLVRRRGQEARLRCSPMKGHSHVYWYRQLPEEGLKFMVYLQKENIIDESGMPKERFSAEFPKEGPSILRIQQVVRGDSAAYFCASSASGPETQYFGPGTRLLVL.

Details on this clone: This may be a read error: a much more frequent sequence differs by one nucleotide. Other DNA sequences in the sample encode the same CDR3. This CDR3 is CASSLQGYEQYF. The CDR3 coding sequence is TGTGCCAGCAGCTTACAGGGCTACGAGCAGTACTTC. V is TRBV7-8 and J is TRBJ2-7; D might be TRBD1 (5 bases). This CDR3 region has 12 residues. The V gene lost 2 bases and the J gene lost 3 bases, with 5 bases spanning the gap. Germline CDR1 reads SGHVS; CDR2 reads FQNEAQ.

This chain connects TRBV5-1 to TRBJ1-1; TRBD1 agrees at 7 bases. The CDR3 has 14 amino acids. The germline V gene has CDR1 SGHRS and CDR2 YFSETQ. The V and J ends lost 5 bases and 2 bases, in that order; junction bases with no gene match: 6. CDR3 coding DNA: TGCGCCAGCAGTTTCGGACAGGCTAACACTGAAGCTTTCTTT. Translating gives CASSFGQANTEAFF.

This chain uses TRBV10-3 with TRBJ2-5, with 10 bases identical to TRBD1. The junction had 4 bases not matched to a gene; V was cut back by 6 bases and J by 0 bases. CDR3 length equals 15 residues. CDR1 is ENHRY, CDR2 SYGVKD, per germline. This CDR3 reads CAIRSDRGDQETQYF. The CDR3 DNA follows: TGTGCCATCAGATCGGACAGGGGGGACCAAGAGACCCAGTACTTC.

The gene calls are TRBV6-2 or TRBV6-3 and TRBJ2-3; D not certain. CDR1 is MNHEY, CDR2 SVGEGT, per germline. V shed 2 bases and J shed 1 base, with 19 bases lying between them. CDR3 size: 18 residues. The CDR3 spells CASSYHQRVRSRTDTQYF. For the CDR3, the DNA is TGTGCCAGCAGTTACCACCAGCGAGTCAGATCCCGCACAGATACGCAGTATTTT.

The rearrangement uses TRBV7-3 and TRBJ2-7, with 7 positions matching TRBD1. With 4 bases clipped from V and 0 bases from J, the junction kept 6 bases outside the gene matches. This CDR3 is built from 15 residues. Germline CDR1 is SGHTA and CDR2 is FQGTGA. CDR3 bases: TGTGCCAGCAGCTCCGGACAGGAGATCTCCTACGAGCAGTACTTC. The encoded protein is CASSSGQEISYEQYF.

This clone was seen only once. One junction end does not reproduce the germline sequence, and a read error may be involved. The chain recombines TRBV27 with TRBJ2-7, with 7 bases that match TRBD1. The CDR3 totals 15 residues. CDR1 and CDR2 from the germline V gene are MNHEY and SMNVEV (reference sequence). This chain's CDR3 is CASSPRQGRPYKQYF. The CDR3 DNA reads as TGTGCCAGCAGTCCTCGACAGGGAAGACCCTACAAGCAGTACTTC.

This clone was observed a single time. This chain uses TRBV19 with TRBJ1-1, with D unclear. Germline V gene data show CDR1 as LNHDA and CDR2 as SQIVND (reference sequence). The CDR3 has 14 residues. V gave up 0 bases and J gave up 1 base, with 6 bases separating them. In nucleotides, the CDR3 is TGTGCCAGTAGTATAGAAGGGTCGAACACTGAAGCTTTCTTT. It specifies CASSIEGSNTEAFF.

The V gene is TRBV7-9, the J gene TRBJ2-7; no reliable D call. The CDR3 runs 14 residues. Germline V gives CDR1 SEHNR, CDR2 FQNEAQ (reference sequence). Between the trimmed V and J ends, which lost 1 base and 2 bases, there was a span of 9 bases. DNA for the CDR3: TGTGCCAGCAGCTTAGGCAGCCTAGCCTACGAGCAGTACTTC. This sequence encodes CASSLGSLAYEQYF.